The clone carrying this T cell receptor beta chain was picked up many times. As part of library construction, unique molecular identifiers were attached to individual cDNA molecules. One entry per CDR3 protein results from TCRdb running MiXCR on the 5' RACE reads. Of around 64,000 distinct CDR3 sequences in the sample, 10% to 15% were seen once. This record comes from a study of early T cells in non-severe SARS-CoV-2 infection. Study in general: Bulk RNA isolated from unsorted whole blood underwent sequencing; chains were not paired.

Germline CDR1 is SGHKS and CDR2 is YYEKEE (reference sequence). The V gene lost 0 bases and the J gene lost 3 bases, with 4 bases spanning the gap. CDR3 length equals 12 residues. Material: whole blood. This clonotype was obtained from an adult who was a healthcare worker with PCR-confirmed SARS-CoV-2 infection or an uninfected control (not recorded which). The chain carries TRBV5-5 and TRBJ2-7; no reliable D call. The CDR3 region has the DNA TGTGCCAGCAGCTTGGAGATCTACGAGCAGTACTTC. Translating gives CASSLEIYEQYF.